The entry below describes one TCR beta chain. No cognate antigen has been identified for it. Base qualities were left out, and no much larger clone turns up one base away. This record belongs to a study of blood T cell repertoires in COVID-19 (dated by TCRdb to the early 2020s). Context from the whole study: The collaborator samples originated in the United States, Italy and Spain and spanned the acute and convalescent phases of COVID-19. The prospective study material was composed of cDNA or gDNA derived from T cells, B-cell-depleted T cells, or PBMCs. Subjects who had been exposed to COVID-19, were actively infected with it, or had recovered from it provided the deeply sampled blood TCRbeta repertoires that made up the dataset. The repertoires were released in a freely available public database meant as a resource for research on the immune response to SARS-CoV-2. The samples were drawn from the first 160 participants of the ongoing ImmuneRACE study and from about 1,200 subjects provided by 6 global collaborators. A de-identified subject ID, COVID-19 status, age in years and sex were almost always included in the sample metadata. Where HLA class I and class II types were available, the types were taken from metadata supplied by the sample provider, not from assay-based typing.

The CDR3 numbers 19 residues from cysteine through phenylalanine. The DNA shown is the 57-base CDR3, in frame from base 1. Each collaborating institution followed its own protocols to collect whole blood in K2EDTA tubes. For TCRbeta analysis, collaborator samples were shipped as frozen whole blood, as isolated PBMCs, or as DNA extracted from either sample type. The paper as a whole reports these results and caveats: How much clinical and demographic metadata was included differed by source and by participant, and the metadata was provided uncurated.

TCRbeta CDR3 regions were amplified from genomic DNA using the immunoSEQ Assay, a bias-controlled multiplex PCR. In the authors' own workflow: Nucleated cell counts per sample were estimated from amplification of reference gene primers within the assay. Sequence reads were collapsed and filtered to measure the absolute abundance of every unique TCRbeta CDR3 rearrangement. Productive Simpson clonality was computed per sample as the square root of Simpson's diversity index over productive rearrangements. TCRdb limited this immuneACCESS table to in-frame rearrangements with V and J called. A share of clones is missing; checked studies link under half to unresolved V genes, and the rest is unexplained. That table furnishes V, J and clone size, whereas the DNA furnished D and trimming. This sample gives roughly 110,000 clones in total; around nine tenths of them show up just once. Approximately 1.2% of the sample rests with the top ten.

Recombination joined TRBV21-1 with TRBJ2-2; TRBD1, the D gene given by the table, was not confirmed from the DNA. TRBV21-1 is described as a pseudogene. The sequencing input was peripheral blood. The source is a woman in her twenties or thirties with acute or convalescent COVID-19. The nucleotides read TGTGCCAGCAGCAAAGCGGGCTCTACAGGGGGCTCGAACACCGGGGAGCTGTTTTTT. It encodes CASSKAGSTGGSNTGELFF.